One sample yielded the 24 T cell receptor beta chains listed below, sequenced in a study of T cell changes during pregnancy in multiple sclerosis. This table comes from immunoSEQ multiplex PCR, and its TCRdb copy is limited to in-frame clones, with some not included. The sample carries around 50,000 clones, 91% recorded once. Here the sequenced sample was peripheral blood, taken after pregnancy. The receptors were sampled from a female donor in good health, enrolled as a control in a pregnancy study.

The V and J genes are TRBV7-9 and TRBJ2-5; 8 positions match TRBD1. From germline, CDR1 is SEHNR and CDR2 FQNEAQ (reference sequence). The V segment lost 4 bases and the J segment 5 bases; nucleotides outside the gene matches: 3. This CDR3 comprises 13 residues. CDR3 in amino acids: CASSSRGPETQYF. CDR3 sequence (DNA): TGTGCCAGCAGCTCCAGGGGGCCCGAGACCCAGTACTTC.

The chain combines TRBV27 with TRBJ2-7; TRBD1 might be the D (6 bases). The CDR3 spans 12 residues. Germline CDR1 is MNHEY and CDR2 is SMNVEV (reference sequence). CDR3 DNA: TGTGGATCAGGGGCGCAGGACTACGAGCAGTACTTC. As protein: CGSGAQDYEQYF.

The V and J genes are TRBV7-2 and TRBJ1-2; weak D call: TRBD1 (6 bases). The CDR3 covers 14 residues. CDR1 is SGHTA and CDR2 is FQGNSA in the germline V gene. The V end was cut by 7 bases, the J end by 4 bases, with 16 bases between. The DNA for the CDR3 is TGTGCCAGCACCTCCGACAGGACGGGCTATGGCTACACCTTC. This translates into CASTSDRTGYGYTF.

The chain uses TRBV29-1 and TRBJ2-7; 7 bases map to TRBD1. The germline CDR1 and CDR2 sequences are SQVTM and ANQGSEA. V lost 5 bases and J lost 2; bases outside the gene matches: 6. The CDR3 is 13 residues long. CDR3 in amino acids: CSVLPQGAYEQYF. The CDR3 nucleotides are TGCAGCGTTCTGCCCCAGGGGGCCTACGAGCAGTACTTC.

The V call is TRBV10-3, the J call TRBJ1-4, with 7 bases matching TRBD1. Germline lookup yields CDR1 ENHRY and CDR2 SYGVKD. The V segment lost 0 bases and the J segment 7 bases; nucleotides outside the gene matches: 5. The CDR3 totals 15 residues. The CDR3 bases are TGTGCCATCAGTGAGTCAAGGGGGCGCGTTGAAAAACTGTTTTTT. It translates to CAISESRGRVEKLFF.

This CDR3 is CASSIANRGQGIQYF. The CDR3 nucleotides read TGTGCCAGTAGTATAGCGAACAGGGGGCAAGGCATTCAGTACTTC. This sequence joins TRBV19 and TRBJ2-4; TRBD1 aligns across 9 bases. V lost 1 base, J lost 9 bases, and 7 bases stayed unmatched. The CDR3 length is 15 residues. Germline CDR1 and CDR2: LNHDA and SQIVND (reference sequence).

This clone was counted once. This chain joins TRBV4-2 and TRBJ1-5; the D gene is possibly TRBD1 (5 bases). Trimming shortened V by 1 base and J by 6 bases, and 19 bases separated the two germline ends. The CDR3 covers 17 residues. Germline CDR1 is LGHNA and CDR2 is YNFKEQ. The DNA for the CDR3 is TGTGCCAGCAGCCAAGTCGGGAGACAGAAGGGCGGTCAGCCCCAGCATTTT. Amino acids: CASSQVGRQKGGQPQHF.

Written as DNA, the CDR3 is TGTGCCAGCAGCTTACGGGACAGGGGAGGGAACACTGAAGCTTTCTTT. It translates to CASSLRDRGGNTEAFF. The J gene is TRBJ1-1, the V gene TRBV7-9, with TRBD1 identical over 10 bases. Germline V lookup: CDR1 SEHNR, CDR2 FQNEAQ (reference sequence). This CDR3 contains 16 residues. After removal of 2 bases from V and 1 base from J, the junction contained 4 bases not matched to a gene.

The chain uses TRBV5-6 and TRBJ2-3; D is possibly TRBD1 (7 bases). Trimming took off 0 bases at V and 10 bases at J, with 15 bases between the two ends. CDR3 length: 14 residues. CDR1 is SGHDT, CDR2 YYEEEE, per germline. The CDR3 coding sequence is TGTGCCAGCAGCTTGGGGGGACAGACTAGTGCGCAGTATTTT. This codes for CASSLGGQTSAQYF.

The gene calls are TRBV19 and TRBJ2-3; perhaps TRBD2 as D (6 bases). The CDR3 contains 15 residues. Trimming removed 4 bases from V and 1 base from J, with 12 bases in between. The V gene's germline CDR1 is LNHDA and CDR2 SQIVND (reference sequence). CDR3 protein: CASSTSSAGTDTQYF. The CDR3 DNA sequence: TGTGCCAGTAGTACGTCTAGCGCCGGCACAGATACGCAGTATTTT. The entire variable domain, with the rest obtained from reference TRBV19 and TRBJ2-3, is as follows: DGGITQSPKYLFRKEGQNVTLSCEQNLNHDAMYWYRQDPGQGLRLIYYSQIVNDFQKGDIAEGYSVSREKKESFPLTVTSAQKNPTAFYLCASSTSSAGTDTQYFGPGTRLTVL.

The chain joins TRBV28 to TRBJ1-4; TRBD1 might be the D (6 bases). Trimming shortened V by 6 bases and J by 8 bases, and 13 bases separated the two germline ends. CDR1 MDHEN and CDR2 SYDVKM come from the germline V gene. The CDR3 extends over 13 amino acids. The CDR3 sequence: CASRQATGEKLFF. CDR3 coding DNA: TGTGCCAGCAGGCAGGCCACAGGGGAAAAACTGTTTTTT. Full variable domain (rest looked up from reference TRBV28 and TRBJ1-4): DVKVTQSSRYLVKRTGEKVFLECVQDMDHENMFWYRQDPGLGLRLIYFSYDVKMKEKGDIPEGYSVSREKKERFSLILESASTNQTSMYLCASRQATGEKLFFGSGTQLSVL.

This clone was seen more than once but under ten times. The chain employs TRBV10-1 and TRBJ1-1; D gene unclear. Germline CDR1 WNHNN, CDR2 SYGVQD (reference sequence). Deletions cut 6 bases from V and 1 base from J, with 9 bases between. CDR3 length: 13 amino acids. This chain's CDR3 is CASRTAKNTEAFF. In DNA, the CDR3 is TGCGCCAGCAGAACAGCCAAGAACACTGAAGCTTTCTTT.

The rearrangement uses TRBV7-9 and TRBJ2-5; maybe TRBD1 (6 bases). Trimming removed 2 bases at V and 5 bases at J, with 18 bases between. This CDR3 is built from 16 residues. The germline CDR1 and CDR2 sequences are SEHNR and FQNEAQ (reference sequence). CDR3 sequence reads: CASSLLLRGQRETQYF. The CDR3 DNA sequence: TGTGCCAGCAGCTTACTGTTAAGGGGACAAAGGGAGACCCAGTACTTC. The variable domain in full, completed from reference TRBV7-9 and TRBJ2-5, reads DTGVSQNPRHKITKRGQNVTFRCDPISEHNRLYWYRQTLGQGPEFLTYFQNEAQLEKSRLLSDRFSAERPKGSFSTLEIQRTEQGDSAMYLCASSLLLRGQRETQYFGPGTRLLVL.

This chain uses TRBV2 with TRBJ2-7; no reliable D call. Germline assignment: CDR1 SNHLY and CDR2 FYNNEI. Trimming removed 5 bases from V and 0 bases from J, with 5 bases in between. The CDR3 length is 12 residues. For the CDR3, the DNA is TGTGCCAGCAGTTCGCGCTCCTACGAGCAGTACTTC. Protein: CASSSRSYEQYF.

V usage is TRBV5-1 and J usage is TRBJ2-7, with a possible D match to TRBD2 (5 bases). CDR3 size: 15 residues. V was cut by 0 bases and J by 3 bases, with 13 bases left in between. From germline, CDR1 is SGHRS and CDR2 YFSETQ. CDR3 nucleotide sequence: TGCGCCAGCAGCTTGGGAGGTCGGGGATACTACGAGCAGTACTTC. This translates into CASSLGGRGYYEQYF.

This clone was found once. The CDR3 coding sequence is TGTGCCAGCAGTGGAACTTGGGCGGGAACCGGGGAGCTGTTTTTT. It codes for CASSGTWAGTGELFF. This chain uses TRBV6-1 with TRBJ2-2; maybe TRBD2 (6 bases). The V end lost 4 bases, the J end lost 5 bases, and 14 bases lay between the germline ends. The CDR3 consists of 15 residues. Germline CDR1 MNHNS, CDR2 SASEGT.

This rearrangement joins TRBV6-1 to TRBJ1-1; TRBD1 might be the D (5 bases). The CDR3 has 14 residues. The germline V and J ends were trimmed by 6 bases and 0 bases, with 11 bases remaining between them. Germline CDR1 and CDR2: MNHNS and SASEGT. CDR3 DNA sequence: TGTGCCAGCAGCAGCCGGGGGATGAACACTGAAGCTTTCTTT. It encodes CASSSRGMNTEAFF.

The chain employs TRBV5-1 and TRBJ1-1; 7 nucleotides align to TRBD1. CDR1 SGHRS and CDR2 YFSETQ come from the germline V gene. This CDR3 has 17 amino acids. Trimming at V came to 1 base and at J to 10 bases, leaving 19 bases not matched to a gene. As DNA, the CDR3 is TGCGCCAGCAGCTTGAAACCACCCCAGACAGGGAGTTTGCGAGCTTTCTTT. This translates into CASSLKPPQTGSLRAFF.

This clone was seen a few times. For the CDR3, the DNA is TGTGCCAGCAGCTTAGGGACATCTAACTATGGCTACACCTTC. It yields the protein CASSLGTSNYGYTF. The chain employs TRBV11-2 and TRBJ1-2, with TRBD1 as a possible D gene (5 bases). The CDR3 sequence is 14 residues long. Germline values: CDR1 SGHAT, CDR2 FQNNGV. The V and J ends lost 1 base and 0 bases respectively, with 6 bases between them.

This clone was found a few times. This chain links TRBV28 with TRBJ2-1; 9 nucleotides agree with TRBD2. The ends lost 6 bases at V and 9 bases at J; junction bases unmatched: 0. The CDR3 spans 11 residues. CDR1 and CDR2 from the germline V gene are MDHEN and SYDVKM. In DNA, the CDR3 is TGTGCCAGCAGACTAGCGGGTGAGCAGTTCTTC. Encoded protein: CASRLAGEQFF.

This chain joins TRBV5-1 and TRBJ1-2; 7 positions match TRBD1. The CDR3 has 13 residues. V was clipped by 4 bases and J by 3 bases; unmatched bases: 3. Germline loops: CDR1 SGHRS, CDR2 YFSETQ. CDR3 amino acids: CASSLDRDYGYTF. The CDR3 nucleotides are TGCGCCAGCAGCCTTGACAGGGACTATGGCTACACCTTC.

The chain uses TRBV5-1 and TRBJ2-2; possibly TRBD2 for D (5 bases). With 4 bases removed from V and 0 bases from J, the gap between germline ends came to 16 bases. This CDR3 has 17 residues. Germline assignment: CDR1 SGHRS and CDR2 YFSETQ. This chain's CDR3 is CASSARGRTTNTGELFF. CDR3 coding DNA: TGCGCCAGCAGCGCCCGGGGTCGGACCACGAACACCGGGGAGCTGTTTTTT. The variable domain in full, completed from reference TRBV5-1 and TRBJ2-2, reads KAGVTQTPRYLIKTRGQQVTLSCSPISGHRSVSWYQQTPGQGLQFLFEYFSETQRNKGNFPGRFSGRQFSNSRSEMNVSTLELGDSALYLCASSARGRTTNTGELFFGEGSRLTVL.

V is TRBV19 and J is TRBJ2-7; D is unresolved. Germline lookup yields CDR1 LNHDA and CDR2 SQIVND (reference sequence). Trimming pared 1 base from V and 0 bases from J, leaving 13 bases between. CDR3 length equals 16 residues. CDR3 region: CASSIVRGVFSYEQYF. CDR3 coding DNA: TGTGCCAGTAGTATAGTGAGAGGTGTATTCTCCTACGAGCAGTACTTC.

This chain uses TRBV2 with TRBJ1-3; 7 bases are a match to TRBD1. The CDR3 runs to 15 residues. Germline assignment: CDR1 SNHLY and CDR2 FYNNEI. V lost 8 bases to trimming and J lost 0 bases; unmatched junction nucleotides: 7. The CDR3: CASRGQPSSGNTIYF. CDR3 nucleotides: TGTGCCAGCCGGGGACAGCCCAGCTCTGGAAACACCATATATTTT.